Listed below are T cell receptor beta chains from one sample, sequenced in a study of technical replicates of blood from a handful of donors. Method: immunoSEQ multiplex PCR; TCRdb's copy keeps in-frame clones and lacks some. Altogether around 84,000 clones are present, nearly 98% being singletons, with the ten largest covering approximately 0.15%. The sequenced sample was T cells isolated from PBMCs. All receptors derive from a human donor in good health. The CDR3 runs from the conserved cysteine through the conserved F or W.

TRBJ2-2 | TRBV27 | CASPSSGANTGELFF
TRBJ2-7 | TRBV15 | CATSRAGYEQYF
TRBJ2-7 | TRBV4-1 | CASSQDEQGIYEQYF
TRBJ2-5 | TRBV7-6 | CASSLGTGLETQYF
TRBJ1-1 | TRBV6-5 | CASTTPLGMNTEAFF
TRBJ2-2 | TRBV19 | CASRKTDPLPGELFF
TRBJ2-7 | TRBV5-1 | CATRTSGSYEQYF
TRBJ1-5 | TRBV6-5 | CASSSTPAINQPQHF
TRBJ1-1 | TRBV6-1 | CASSVQGALATEAFF
TRBJ2-7 | TRBV5-8 | CASSRFGQGSVYEQYF
TRBJ1-1 | TRBV11-2 | CASSPHGVNGGEAFF
TRBJ2-7 | TRBV25-1 | CASSEFIRQYF
TRBJ2-3 | TRBV29-1 | CSVERSRFTDTQYF
TRBJ1-1 | TRBV7-9 | CASLPANRLEWANTEAFF
TRBJ2-3 | TRBV5-1 | CASSLGGDTDTQYF
TRBJ1-5 | TRBV6-6 | CASNRGSNQPQHF
TRBJ2-6 | TRBV14 | CASSQGWTGVGANVLTF
TRBJ1-1 | TRBV5-1 | CASSSSGQLEAFF
TRBJ1-5 | TRBV2 | CASSTQGLRKISNQPQHF
TRBJ1-4 | TRBV5-1 | CASSFGTGWGGEKLFF
TRBJ2-6 | TRBV5-1 | CASSPVIPGLTSSGANVLTF
TRBJ2-7 | TRBV11-3 | CASSIYYEQYF
TRBJ2-2 | TRBV29-1 | CSVDFGGIVRELFF
TRBJ2-4 | TRBV7-9 | CASSRTGVDIQYF
TRBJ1-4 | TRBV7-9 | CASSQKPGQGDEKLFF
TRBJ1-6 | TRBV2 | CASSGVSSYNSPLHF
TRBJ1-2 | TRBV23-1 | CASSQTSNDGLNPSNYGYTF
TRBJ2-4 | TRBV6-6 | CASSPGQALAKNIQYF
TRBJ2-1 | TRBV7-8 | CASTRGSGRAYNEQFF
TRBJ1-5 | TRBV6-6 | CASSYTPHRDRQPQHF
TRBJ2-2 | TRBV5-1 | CASSSFNGGNTGELFF
TRBJ1-5 | TRBV30 | CAWSVLGFNQPQHF
TRBJ2-1 | TRBV10-3 | CAISEQGTYNEQFF
TRBJ1-5 | TRBV12-5 | CASAPRGDSNQPQHF
TRBJ1-1 | TRBV2 | CASVPAGGRTEAFF
TRBJ2-7 | TRBV6-1 | CASRRGSEQYF
TRBJ2-7 | TRBV25-1 | CASMTLAYEQYF
TRBJ2-3 | TRBV11-2 | CASSLALSGRADTQYF
TRBJ1-2 | TRBV5-1 | CASSLAPTTGSSNYGYTF
TRBJ1-2 | TRBV27 | CASRSPGQGYYGYTF
TRBJ1-3 | TRBV11-2 | CASSSRILDRDSGNTIYF
TRBJ2-1 | TRBV6-5 | CASNHGTGRPNEQFF
TRBJ1-1 | TRBV7-9 | CASSLAGAIAFF
TRBJ2-7 | TRBV28 | CASRRTASSYEQYF
TRBJ1-2 | TRBV27 | CASSARIRGADGYTF
TRBJ1-5 | TRBV4-1 | CASSPQGGDQPQHF
TRBJ1-1 | TRBV6-4 | CASSDSNRAAEAFF
TRBJ2-7 | TRBV7-9 | CASSHRDRGPYEQYF
TRBJ2-7 | TRBV6-1 | CASRERGSSYEQYF
TRBJ2-7 | TRBV7-2 | CASKFLSGQGVYEQYF
TRBJ2-3 | TRBV4-2 | CASSQGLAGGITDTQYF
TRBJ2-3 | TRBV20-1 | CRAGGPDTQYF
TRBJ2-2 | TRBV11-2 | CASSLRGKSTGELFF
TRBJ2-1 | TRBV10-3 | CAIRGLAENNEQFF
TRBJ1-5 | TRBV2 | CASVTGASQPQHF
TRBJ2-5 | TRBV28 | CASVQGVGETQYF
TRBJ1-4 | TRBV28 | CASSGDREGEKLFF